This T cell receptor (beta chain) is drawn from a study of technical replicates of blood from a few donors. Sequenced by immunoSEQ multiplex PCR; TCRdb stores in-frame clones only, minus some. The repertoire has roughly 85,000 clones, 85% to 95% of them found once; the top ten carry approximately 0.26%. The germline V gene encodes CDR1 SGHTS and CDR2 YDEGEE. Trimming took 3 bases from V and 2 from J; bases not matched to a gene: 18. The CDR3 runs to 20 residues. The sequence came from a human donor in good health. The rearrangement uses TRBV5-8 and TRBJ1-5; 9 bases agree with TRBD1. Sequenced input: T cells isolated from PBMCs. The CDR3 is CASSWTKGTGISRGNQPQHF. The DNA for the CDR3 is TGTGCCAGCAGCTGGACCAAAGGGACAGGGATTTCTCGTGGCAATCAGCCCCAGCATTTT.